One and the same sample provided the 30 T cell receptor beta chains below, sequenced in a study of identical twins (dated by TCRdb to the mid-2010s). To prepare the library, 5' RACE was applied. TCRdb names Illumina HiSeq 2000 as the instrument used. TCRdb trimmed public reads at Q25 via fastp, called clones via MiXCR and kept in-frame beta chains. Each CDR3 protein gets just one entry, which takes the most common genes and DNA from the rows behind it. For this sample there are 1.5 million or so distinct CDR3 sequences; around 33% appear just once. The ten largest account for around 0.3% of the sample. Sequenced input: cord blood. The receptors were sampled from a newborn girl in good health.

There are many counts of this clonotype. The V gene is TRBV7-9, the J gene TRBJ2-1, with D unclear. The CDR3 extends over 10 amino acids. CDR1 and CDR2 (germline): SEHNR, FQNEAQ (reference sequence). V was cut by 4 bases and J by 6 bases, with 1 base left in between. The CDR3 region is CASSSNEQFF. The DNA of the CDR3 is TGTGCCAGCAGCTCCAATGAGCAGTTCTTC.

This clonotype was counted between two and nine times. The chain uses TRBV18 and TRBJ2-4; D unresolved. The CDR3 has 14 residues. Germline CDR1 reads KGHSH; CDR2 reads LQKENI. The V and J ends lost 3 bases and 6 bases respectively, with 12 bases between them. CDR3 in amino acids: CASSPIPVSNIQYF. CDR3 bases: TGTGCCAGCTCACCTATTCCGGTTTCAAACATTCAGTACTTC.

This clonotype was recorded a few times. The CDR3 nucleotides are TGTGCCAGCAGTTACTCCATCTTTAGCCAGGCCCATTGGTACGAGCAGTACTTC. It is translated as CASSYSIFSQAHWYEQYF. The V gene is TRBV6-5, the J gene TRBJ2-7; D is undetermined. The CDR3 is 18 amino acids. Germline CDR1 reads MNHEY; CDR2 reads SVGAGI. V was trimmed by 0 bases and J by 4 bases, leaving 22 bases between them.

This clonotype was found a few times. The chain joins TRBV4-1 to TRBJ2-1, with 10 bases matching TRBD2. Trimming cost V 1 base and J 4 bases; bases outside gene matches: 4. Germline CDR1 is MGHRA and CDR2 is YSYEKL. The length of the CDR3 is 16 residues. CDR3 coding DNA: TGCGCCAGCAGCCAAGTGGTACTAGCGGGGTACAATGAGCAGTTCTTC. Its protein product is CASSQVVLAGYNEQFF.

This chain connects TRBV20-1 to TRBJ2-3; 8 bases line up with TRBD2. V lost 1 base and J lost 1; bases outside the gene matches: 4. The CDR3 totals 15 residues. Germline CDR1 and CDR2: DFQATT and SNEGSKA (reference sequence). The CDR3 nucleotides read TGCAGTGCTAGAGCTCCCGGGGGGGGCACAGATACGCAGTATTTT. Amino acid sequence: CSARAPGGGTDTQYF.

This clonotype occurred a few times. This chain connects TRBV9 to TRBJ2-1; maybe TRBD2 (7 bases). The CDR3 is made up of 15 amino acids. Germline V CDR1 and CDR2: SGDLS, YYNGEE. V lost 4 bases to trimming and J lost 6 bases, with 17 bases between them. CDR3 amino acids: CASSPRGGASNEQFF. CDR3 DNA: TGTGCCAGCAGCCCTAGGGGGGGGGCAAGCAATGAGCAGTTCTTC.

The chain carries TRBV6-6 and TRBJ2-3, with D uncertain. Trimming removed 8 bases from V and 0 bases from J, with 15 bases in between. The CDR3 extends over 15 amino acids. Looked up from germline, CDR1 is MNHNY and CDR2 is SVGAGI (reference sequence). Written as DNA, the CDR3 is TGTGCCAGCGCCGGACCGGCCCGAAGCACAGATACGCAGTATTTT. It codes for CASAGPARSTDTQYF.

This chain joins TRBV12-3 or TRBV12-4 and TRBJ2-1, with D hard to call. The better agreement between TRBJ2-7 and the DNA end casts doubt on the J call. The CDR3 spans 14 residues. This chain's CDR3 is CASTGGMVYNEQYF. The CDR3 region has the DNA TGTGCCAGCACGGGTGGGATGGTCTACAATGAGCAGTACTTC.

A few counts support this clonotype. The V gene is TRBV20-1, the J gene TRBJ1-4; a weak D match, TRBD1 (5 bases). The V end lost 6 bases, the J end lost 7 bases, and 18 bases lay between the germline ends. This CDR3 region has 14 residues. Looked up from germline, CDR1 is DFQATT and CDR2 is SNEGSKA (reference sequence). In DNA form, the CDR3 reads TGCAGTGCCCGGAGGGGCAGGGAGACTGAAAAACTGTTTTTT. It encodes CSARRGRETEKLFF.

The chain is built from TRBV20-1 and TRBJ1-3; the D is unclear. This CDR3 has 14 amino acids. V lost 2 bases and J 0 bases, leaving 8 bases between the germline ends. Per germline, CDR1 DFQATT and CDR2 SNEGSKA (reference sequence). In nucleotides, the CDR3 is TGCAGTGCTAGAACGACCTACTCTGGAAACACCATATATTTT. Protein sequence: CSARTTYSGNTIYF.

This clonotype showed up just a few times. A clone one base away is much larger, so this may be a read error. The rearrangement uses TRBV25-1 and TRBJ1-2; tentatively, D is TRBD1 (6 bases). This CDR3 has 13 amino acids. The V and J ends lost 2 bases and 4 bases respectively, with 8 bases between them. CDR1 is MGHDK and CDR2 is SYGVNS in the germline V gene. The CDR3 region is CASSEIGGYGYTF. In nucleotides, the CDR3 is TGTGCCAGCAGTGAAATAGGGGGCTATGGCTACACCTTC.

This clonotype was detected ten times or more. The CDR3 region is CASSQVGAEAFF. The DNA of the CDR3 is TGTGCCAGCAGCCAAGTGGGGGCCGAAGCTTTCTTT. The chain has TRBV3-1 and TRBJ1-1, with D perhaps TRBD1 (6 bases). CDR3 length equals 12 residues. The germline V and J ends were trimmed by 1 base and 8 bases, with 8 bases remaining between them. Germline CDR1 is LGHDT and CDR2 is YNNKEL (reference sequence).

This clonotype was counted between two and nine times. The CDR3 loop is CASSNQGYEQYF. The DNA of the CDR3 is TGTGCCAGCTCAAATCAGGGCTACGAGCAGTACTTC. The rearrangement uses TRBV12-3 or TRBV12-4 and TRBJ2-7, with D perhaps TRBD1 (5 bases). V was shortened by 8 bases and J by 3 bases, with 11 bases between the two germline ends. The CDR3 runs 12 residues.

This clonotype was detected only a few times. The rearrangement links TRBV19 to TRBJ2-3; no clear D. Trimming took off 3 bases at V and 0 bases at J, with 10 bases between the two ends. CDR1 is LNHDA, CDR2 SQIVND, per germline (reference sequence). This CDR3 has 15 residues. The CDR3 region has the DNA TGTGCCAGTAGTATGGCGAGTGTAAGCACAGATACGCAGTATTTT. It yields the protein CASSMASVSTDTQYF.

This clonotype has more than one count but fewer than ten. The genes are TRBV9 and TRBJ2-1, with a tentative D call TRBD2 (5 bases). TRBJ2-7 explains the end of the DNA better; the J call may be wrong. Germline CDR1 is SGDLS and CDR2 is YYNGEE. The CDR3 is 15 amino acids. In DNA form, the CDR3 reads TGTGCCAGCAGCGTAAAGCGGAGCTCCTACAATGAGCAGTACTTC. Its protein product is CASSVKRSSYNEQYF.

The V gene is TRBV6-6, the J gene TRBJ2-1, with D perhaps matching TRBD1 (6 bases). CDR1 and CDR2 (germline): MNHNY, SVGAGI (reference sequence). The V end was cut by 7 bases, the J end by 7 bases, with 17 bases between. There are 14 residues in the CDR3. The CDR3 DNA reads as TGTGCCAGCACCCACCTTACACAGGGTAATGAGCAGTTCTTC. As protein: CASTHLTQGNEQFF.

The V and J genes are TRBV7-8 and TRBJ2-6; the D call may be TRBD1 or TRBD2 (6 bases each). Per the germline V gene, CDR1 is SGHVS and CDR2 is FQNEAQ. Trimming removed 5 bases at V and 4 bases at J, with 18 bases between. CDR3 length: 17 residues. CDR3: CASSSRDPGAGANVLTF. The CDR3 nucleotides read TGTGCCAGCAGCAGCCGGGACCCGGGGGCGGGGGCCAACGTCCTGACTTTC.

The chain recombines TRBV12-3 or TRBV12-4 with TRBJ2-3; D unclear. V lost 3 bases and J lost 0, with 13 bases in between. This CDR3 spans 16 amino acids. CDR3 residues: CASSFGPFGSTDTQYF. In nucleotides, the CDR3 is TGTGCCAGCAGTTTTGGGCCTTTCGGGAGCACAGATACGCAGTATTTT.

This rearrangement joins TRBV2 to TRBJ2-1, with D perhaps given as TRBD1 or TRBD2 (5 bases each). V lost 3 bases and J 4 bases, leaving 13 bases between the germline ends. The CDR3 is made up of 15 amino acids. Germline V gene sequence: CDR1 SNHLY, CDR2 FYNNEI. The CDR3 bases are TGTGCCAGCAGTGACAGGGCAGGGAGTTACAATGAGCAGTTCTTC. It specifies CASSDRAGSYNEQFF.

The J gene is TRBJ2-3, the V gene TRBV20-1, with a tentative D call TRBD2 (6 bases). V was trimmed by 7 bases and J by 0 bases, leaving 14 bases between them. Germline values: CDR1 DFQATT, CDR2 SNEGSKA (reference sequence). This CDR3 has 14 amino acids. As DNA, the CDR3 is TGCAGTGTTCATCGGGCGGGGAGCACAGATACGCAGTATTTT. Translation: CSVHRAGSTDTQYF.

A few counts support this clonotype. The CDR3 protein is CASSQLGQQNSPLHF. The CDR3 DNA is TGTGCCAGCAGCCAACTGGGACAGCAAAATTCACCCCTCCACTTT. The chain links TRBV14 to TRBJ1-6; 7 bases line up with TRBD1. V lost 2 bases and J lost 7; bases outside the gene matches: 5. The CDR3 is 15 amino acids. CDR1 is SGHDN and CDR2 is FVKESK in the germline V gene.

This chain joins TRBV7-2 and TRBJ2-1; 7 bases are shared with TRBD2. V lost 5 bases to trimming and J lost 6 bases; unmatched junction nucleotides: 4. The germline gives CDR1 SGHTA, CDR2 FQGNSA. The CDR3 totals 13 residues. As DNA, the CDR3 is TGTGCCAGCAGCCCAAGACTAGCCAATGAGCAGTTCTTC. Protein product: CASSPRLANEQFF.

This clonotype was counted only a few times. The V gene is TRBV18, the J gene TRBJ1-2; 9 bases align to TRBD1. The CDR3 has 15 residues. The J segment lost 6 bases and the V segment lost 3 bases, leaving 8 bases of the junction unmatched. The germline V gene has CDR1 KGHSH and CDR2 LQKENI. Here the CDR3 reads CASSPGTGRVDGYTF. The DNA for the CDR3 is TGTGCCAGCTCACCGGGGACAGGGAGGGTTGATGGCTACACCTTC.

This clonotype was counted between two and nine times. The chain has TRBV6-5 and TRBJ2-7; 8 nucleotides line up with TRBD1. The CDR3 runs 13 residues. After removal of 6 bases from V and 7 bases from J, the junction contained 8 bases not matched to a gene. Germline V lookup: CDR1 MNHEY, CDR2 SVGAGI. For the CDR3, the DNA is TGTGCCAGCAGGTTCGAACAGGGGGGAGAGCAGTACTTC. This codes for CASRFEQGGEQYF.

This rearrangement joins TRBV11-1 to TRBJ2-6; D possibly matches TRBD1 or TRBD2 (5 bases each). Germline V lookup: CDR1 SGHAT, CDR2 FQDESV (reference sequence). Trimming stripped 5 bases from V and 0 bases from J, with 17 bases between. The CDR3 runs 18 residues. CDR3 amino acids: CASSTRSGTPSGANVLTF. The CDR3 DNA is TGTGCCAGCAGCACCAGATCCGGGACGCCCTCTGGGGCCAACGTCCTGACTTTC.

This clonotype came up a few times. The rearrangement links TRBV18 to TRBJ2-1; D is unclear. The germline V gene encodes CDR1 KGHSH and CDR2 LQKENI. CDR3 length: 15 amino acids. V was trimmed by 4 bases and J by 7 bases, leaving 17 bases between them. CDR3 bases: TGTGCCAGCTCACGCAGGACCCTCGATAAGAATGAGCAGTTCTTC. Its translation is CASSRRTLDKNEQFF.

V gene TRBV5-1 combines with J gene TRBJ2-2; no clear D gene. The CDR3 totals 13 residues. Germline assignment: CDR1 SGHRS and CDR2 YFSETQ. Trimming pared 1 base from V and 6 bases from J, leaving 7 bases between. CDR3 sequence reads: CASSLRSSGELFF. The CDR3 region has the DNA TGCGCCAGCAGCTTGAGATCCTCCGGGGAGCTGTTTTTT.

This clonotype was observed a few times. The V gene is TRBV20-1, the J gene TRBJ1-6; D is uncertain. The V and J ends lost 5 bases and 0 bases respectively, with 11 bases between them. Germline lookup yields CDR1 DFQATT and CDR2 SNEGSKA (reference sequence). The CDR3 loop spans 15 amino acids. The CDR3 here is CSAPRTSSYNSPLHF. The CDR3 nucleotides read TGCAGTGCTCCCCGGACGAGCTCCTATAATTCACCCCTCCACTTT.

CDR3 DNA sequence: TGCAGTGCTAGAGCAGCCGGAGGGGGAGAGACCCAGTACTTC. This gives the protein CSARAAGGGETQYF. The chain is built from TRBV20-1 and TRBJ2-5; D may be TRBD1 or TRBD2 (6 bases each). CDR3 length equals 14 residues. CDR1 is DFQATT, CDR2 SNEGSKA, per germline (reference sequence). V lost 1 base to trimming and J lost 4 bases, with 13 bases between them.

V is TRBV28 and J is TRBJ1-2, with 7 bases identical to TRBD1. V shed 3 bases and J 4 bases; nucleotides not matched to a gene: 14. The CDR3 is 17 residues long. CDR1 MDHEN and CDR2 SYDVKM come from the germline V gene. The CDR3 here is CASSFGAGGGPRYGYTF. The CDR3 DNA is TGTGCCAGCAGTTTCGGGGCAGGGGGGGGACCGCGCTATGGCTACACCTTC.